This TCR beta chain was identified during a study of blood T cells in healthy people across ages. CDR1 is SGHDT, CDR2 YYEEEE, per germline. CDR3 length: 14 residues. Unmatched junction bases numbered 0, after V lost 0 bases and J lost 7 bases. Overall study results and limits: Per million T cells, the diversity of TCR beta decreased roughly linearly as age advanced.

Note on this clonotype: The antigen remains unidentified.

Isolation yielded PBMCs, at least 7 million per sample, in every case. The authors ran a second PCR of about 6 to 12 cycles using a sample-barcoded 5' primer and a J-beta primer mix. Sequencing of every sample gave 2.5 million or more CDR3-containing paired-end reads. TCRdb reprocessed the 5' RACE reads with MiXCR, giving one entry per CDR3 protein. This table holds 800,000 to 900,000 distinct CDR3 sequences, about 59% found once. The sequence derives from a man aged 30 to 39 in good health. The sequencing input was blood. This rearrangement joins TRBV5-6 to TRBJ1-4; 10 bases align to TRBD1. This chain's CDR3 is CASSLGQGAEKLFF. CDR3 DNA: TGTGCCAGCAGCTTGGGACAGGGGGCTGAAAAACTGTTTTTT.